This passage covers 11 T cell receptor beta chains from one sample sequenced in a study of shared clonotypes between healthy human individuals. Clones were read by immunoSEQ multiplex PCR, and TCRdb kept only the in-frame ones, dropping some. Of about 1 million clones listed, approximately 72% are singletons. The sample taken for sequencing was memory CD4+ T cells sorted from blood. Subset defined: CD45RA-negative fraction. The source of these receptors is a man aged 18-30 years in good health.

The CDR3 DNA follows: TGCGCCAGCAGTGATGGGGGACGCGGCTACACCTTC. It specifies CASSDGGRGYTF. This rearrangement joins TRBV10-2 to TRBJ1-2; TRBD1 might be the D (5 bases). V lost 3 bases, J lost 8 bases, and 10 bases lay in between. This CDR3 contains 12 residues. CDR1 is WSHSY and CDR2 is SAAADI in the germline V gene.

The chain has TRBV4-3 and TRBJ2-1; possibly TRBD1 for D (5 bases). The CDR3 contains 17 residues. V lost 0 bases to trimming and J lost 10 bases, with 22 bases between them. The germline V gene encodes CDR1 LGHNA and CDR2 YSLEER. CDR3 DNA: TGCGCCAGCAGCCAAGATCGGACAATAGGGCTTTTCAGCGAGCAGTTCTTC. Protein: CASSQDRTIGLFSEQFF.

This clone showed up just once. V gene TRBV5-1 combines with J gene TRBJ1-2; D is unclear. The CDR3 spans 16 residues. CDR1 and CDR2 (germline): SGHRS, YFSETQ. V was clipped by 0 bases and J by 5 bases, with 17 bases between them. CDR3 nucleotide sequence: TGCGCCAGCAGCTTGGGGTTGGGGTCTTCGCTTTATGGCTACACCTTC. Translated: CASSLGLGSSLYGYTF.

A remark on this clone: This CDR3 is also generated by other DNA sequences in the sample. This chain connects TRBV11-2 to TRBJ1-5; 7 nucleotides match TRBD1. The junction had 0 bases not matched to a gene; V was cut back by 2 bases and J by 2 bases. CDR1 SGHAT and CDR2 FQNNGV come from the germline V gene. This CDR3 is 14 amino acids long. The CDR3 region has the DNA TGTGCCAGCAGCTTACAGGGGGGCAATCAGCCCCAGCATTTT. Translated: CASSLQGGNQPQHF.

This chain joins TRBV10-3 and TRBJ2-7; 8 bases map to TRBD2. Germline assignment: CDR1 ENHRY and CDR2 SYGVKD. J gave up 8 bases and V 6 bases, and 9 bases lay outside the gene matches. This CDR3 has 13 residues. CDR3 in DNA: TGTGCCATCAGCACGGGAGGGCCGAGCCAGCAGTACTTC. Encoded protein: CAISTGGPSQQYF.

The chain has TRBV15 and TRBJ1-3, with a possible D match to TRBD1 (5 bases). This CDR3 is 18 amino acids long. Germline lookup yields CDR1 LNHNV and CDR2 YYDKDF (reference sequence). V was pared by 1 base and J by 2 bases, with 18 bases between. CDR3 amino acids: CATSRGGRPDIPGNTIYF. CDR3 DNA sequence: TGTGCCACCAGCAGAGGTGGTCGCCCGGACATTCCTGGAAACACCATATATTTT.

The chain employs TRBV2 and TRBJ1-1; TRBD1 is a possible D gene (6 bases). Germline CDR1 SNHLY, CDR2 FYNNEI. The CDR3 consists of 14 residues. Trimming cost V 7 bases and J 4 bases, with 16 bases left between them. The CDR3 sequence: CASKTAGATTEAFF. The DNA for the CDR3 is TGTGCCAGCAAGACCGCAGGGGCAACCACTGAAGCTTTCTTT.

The chain is built from TRBV10-2 and TRBJ2-1, with 9 bases identical to TRBD2. V shed 8 bases and J 7 bases; nucleotides not matched to a gene: 9. The length of the CDR3 is 14 residues. Germline loops: CDR1 WSHSY, CDR2 SAAADI. This CDR3 reads CASLPGLAWNEQFF. Here the CDR3 DNA reads TGCGCCAGCCTCCCGGGACTAGCATGGAATGAGCAGTTCTTC.

The V and J genes are TRBV7-6 and TRBJ1-3; D is possibly TRBD1 (6 bases). The length of the CDR3 is 16 residues. CDR1 and CDR2 from the germline V gene are SGHVS and FNYEAQ. Trimming took 5 bases from V and 4 from J, leaving 18 bases between them. CDR3 coding DNA: TGTGCCAGCAGCCAACAACAGGGTCTAACAGGAAACACCATATATTTT. This translates into CASSQQQGLTGNTIYF.

This sequence joins TRBV7-2 and TRBJ2-7; either TRBD1 or TRBD2 may fit D (6 bases each). The V gene's germline CDR1 is SGHTA and CDR2 FQGNSA. The CDR3 totals 15 residues. The V and J ends lost 1 base and 5 bases respectively, with 15 bases between them. CDR3 nucleotide sequence: TGTGCCAGCAGCTTAGTTACAGGGAGGACGAACGAGCAGTACTTC. It is translated as CASSLVTGRTNEQYF.

The V call is TRBV29-1, the J call TRBJ1-1; D not resolved. CDR1 is SQVTM and CDR2 is ANQGSEA in the germline V gene. The CDR3 is made up of 11 amino acids. V was shortened by 3 bases and J by 5 bases, with 7 bases between the two germline ends. The CDR3 protein is CSVDLGTEAFF. The CDR3 region has the DNA TGCAGCGTTGATTTGGGGACTGAAGCTTTCTTT.